A single sample is the source of the 14 T cell receptor beta chains below, sequenced in a study of T cell responses to AZD1222 COVID-19 vaccine. Only in-frame clones appear in the TCRdb table, and some are missing; sequencing was by immunoSEQ multiplex PCR. The sample yields roughly 140,000 clones, 80% to 90% seen once. The material was peripheral blood, obtained 28 days after the second AZD1222 dose. These receptors were taken from an adult who received the AZD1222 COVID-19 vaccine.

J is TRBJ1-1 and V is TRBV28; no clear D. CDR3 length equals 15 residues. Between the trimmed V and J ends, which lost 1 base and 0 bases, there was a span of 9 bases. Per the germline V gene, CDR1 is MDHEN and CDR2 is SYDVKM. The CDR3 sequence: CASSLYDGMNTEAFF. DNA for the CDR3: TGTGCCAGCAGTTTATACGACGGAATGAACACTGAAGCTTTCTTT. Combining the CDR3 with reference TRBV28 and TRBJ1-1 gives the whole variable domain DVKVTQSSRYLVKRTGEKVFLECVQDMDHENMFWYRQDPGLGLRLIYFSYDVKMKEKGDIPEGYSVSREKKERFSLILESASTNQTSMYLCASSLYDGMNTEAFFGQGTRLTVV.

The chain has TRBV7-9 and TRBJ1-2; possibly TRBD1 for D (6 bases). V lost 5 bases, J lost 6 bases, and 19 bases lay in between. The CDR3 has 15 amino acids. Germline values: CDR1 SEHNR, CDR2 FQNEAQ (reference sequence). The CDR3 nucleotides are TGTGCCAGCAGCCAGCGACAGGATCATACCCATGGCTACACCTTC. Encoded protein: CASSQRQDHTHGYTF.

The rearrangement joins TRBV15 to TRBJ2-6; TRBD1 or TRBD2 may be the D gene (5 bases each). Germline CDR1 LNHNV, CDR2 YYDKDF (reference sequence). Deletions cut 0 bases from V and 0 bases from J, with 18 bases between. The CDR3 spans 20 residues. CDR3: CATSRDLGRGRVSGANVLTF. The CDR3 DNA is TGTGCCACCAGCAGAGATCTCGGCCGGGGCCGGGTCTCTGGGGCCAACGTCCTGACTTTC.

V usage is TRBV6-4 and J usage is TRBJ2-7, with TRBD2 as a possible D gene (5 bases). The CDR3 consists of 14 residues. Germline assignment: CDR1 MRHNA and CDR2 SNTAGT. Deletions cut 0 bases from V and 5 bases from J, with 11 bases between. This CDR3 is CASSDSTIPDEQYF. CDR3 in DNA: TGTGCCAGCAGTGACTCGACTATCCCCGACGAGCAGTACTTC.

The rearrangement links TRBV28 to TRBJ1-3; D is unclear. The V end lost 5 bases, the J end lost 7 bases, and 15 bases lay between the germline ends. CDR1 MDHEN and CDR2 SYDVKM come from the germline V gene. This CDR3 is 14 amino acids long. CDR3 coding DNA: TGTGCCAGCAGTACCCTCCTGGGAATGAACACCATATATTTT. Translation gives CASSTLLGMNTIYF. Filled out from reference TRBV28 and TRBJ1-3, the complete variable domain reads DVKVTQSSRYLVKRTGEKVFLECVQDMDHENMFWYRQDPGLGLRLIYFSYDVKMKEKGDIPEGYSVSREKKERFSLILESASTNQTSMYLCASSTLLGMNTIYFGEGSWLTVV.

The genes are TRBV13 and TRBJ2-1, with a tentative D call TRBD2 (6 bases). CDR1 is PRHDT, CDR2 FYEKMQ, per germline (reference sequence). This CDR3 contains 15 residues. V lost 5 bases to trimming and J lost 4 bases, with 15 bases between them. The CDR3, as DNA: TGTGCCAGCAGCCCTCGTGGTAGCGGATACAATGAGCAGTTCTTC. Its translation is CASSPRGSGYNEQFF.

This sequence joins TRBV4-3 and TRBJ2-3; weak D call: TRBD2 (6 bases). This CDR3 is 13 amino acids long. The ends were cut back, 0 bases at V and 11 bases at J, with 12 bases in the middle. Germline V lookup: CDR1 LGHNA, CDR2 YSLEER. CDR3 coding DNA: TGCGCCAGCAGCCAAGAGGCGTGGCGGGGGCAGTATTTT. It specifies CASSQEAWRGQYF.

The chain uses TRBV3-1 (or the pseudogene TRBV3-2) and TRBJ1-2, with 10 bases aligning to TRBD1. The CDR3 loop spans 15 amino acids. V shed 1 base and J 6 bases; nucleotides not matched to a gene: 5. CDR1 and CDR2 (germline): LGHDT, YNNKEL (reference sequence). CDR3 coding DNA: TGTGCCAGCAGCCAAGGCCCTGACAGGGGGCATGGCTACACCTTC. Translating it yields CASSQGPDRGHGYTF.

V gene TRBV5-1 combines with J gene TRBJ1-1; the match to TRBD1 covers 7 bases. With 0 bases clipped from V and 10 bases from J, the junction kept 15 bases outside the gene matches. Per the germline V gene, CDR1 is SGHRS and CDR2 is YFSETQ. CDR3 length: 16 residues. The CDR3 nucleotides are TGCGCCAGCAGCTTGGCCGGGTTGTATGGACAGGAGGGAGCTTTCTTT. It is translated as CASSLAGLYGQEGAFF.

V and J are TRBV5-1 and TRBJ2-3; 10 bases are a match to TRBD1. The CDR3 is 15 amino acids. V shed 0 bases and J 6 bases; nucleotides not matched to a gene: 4. The V gene's germline CDR1 is SGHRS and CDR2 YFSETQ. The CDR3 DNA reads TGCGCCAGCAGCTTGGAGGGACAGGGGAGGGATACGCAGTATTTT. It codes for CASSLEGQGRDTQYF.

This sequence joins TRBV5-1 and TRBJ1-3; D is unclear. The CDR3 length is 14 residues. CDR1 is SGHRS, CDR2 YFSETQ, per germline. V was cut by 4 bases and J by 4 bases, with 12 bases left in between. Here the CDR3 reads CASSPAGPGNTIYF. CDR3 DNA: TGCGCCAGCAGCCCAGCGGGTCCGGGAAACACCATATATTTT.

The chain recombines TRBV6-2 or TRBV6-3 with TRBJ2-3; tentatively, D is TRBD2 (6 bases). V lost 4 bases and J lost 11, with 10 bases in between. The CDR3 contains 11 residues. Germline assignment: CDR1 MNHEY and CDR2 SVGEGT. The CDR3 DNA reads as TGTGCCAGCAGTTTGGGGGGTAGGCAGTATTTT. It encodes CASSLGGRQYF.

V and J are TRBV11-3 and TRBJ2-6; D is tentatively TRBD1 or TRBD2 (5 bases each). The CDR3 totals 18 residues. The ends were cut back, 4 bases at V and 2 bases at J, with 18 bases in the middle. The germline V gene has CDR1 SGHNT and CDR2 YENEEA. The CDR3 sequence: CASSSPRGRVPGANVLTF. Written as DNA, the CDR3 is TGTGCCAGCAGCTCACCTCGGGGACGGGTCCCTGGGGCCAACGTCCTGACTTTC.

This clone was found once. The V call is TRBV2, the J call TRBJ1-4; D is possibly TRBD1 (5 bases). This CDR3 contains 14 residues. V was cut by 6 bases and J by 5 bases, with 13 bases left in between. Germline values: CDR1 SNHLY, CDR2 FYNNEI. The CDR3 DNA sequence: TGTGCCAGCAGCTGGACAACAAGGAATGAAAAACTGTTTTTT. Translating gives CASSWTTRNEKLFF.